The 24 T cell receptor beta chains in this list originate from one sample, sequenced in a study of molecular identifiers for immune sequencing clone quantification. TCRdb used MiXCR to reprocess the PCR reads, holding one entry per CDR3 protein. This sample has 250,000 to 350,000 distinct CDR3 sequences, with about a fifth found just once. The sequencing input was naive CD8+ T cells from blood, with Jurkat cell RNA spiked in. Sample subset: FACS-sorted CD8+CD4-CCR7+CD45RA+ naive T cells. The receptor source for this set is a human donor in good health. Some libraries in this study had Jurkat cell RNA spiked in.

This clonotype was seen repeatedly, ten times or more. J is TRBJ1-2 and V is TRBV4-1, with no clear D. Germline CDR1 MGHRA, CDR2 YSYEKL. The ends were cut back, 4 bases at V and 7 bases at J, with 16 bases in the middle. This CDR3 comprises 14 residues. CDR3 residues: CASSPRGGVVGYTF. Here the CDR3 DNA reads TGCGCCAGCAGCCCCCGTGGCGGGGTGGTTGGCTACACCTTC.

This clonotype has a count of ten or more. The chain carries TRBV5-4 and TRBJ2-5; D uncertain. The germline gives CDR1 SGHNT, CDR2 YYREEE (reference sequence). V was pared by 4 bases and J by 2 bases, with 12 bases between. The CDR3 sequence is 14 residues long. CDR3 region: CASSKTTLQETQYF. For the CDR3, the DNA is TGTGCCAGCAGCAAGACAACTCTTCAAGAGACCCAGTACTTC.

Comment on this clonotype: Since a much larger clone is just one base distant, this may be a read error. This rearrangement joins TRBV28 to TRBJ2-5, with 11 bases matching TRBD2. The CDR3 has 17 residues. Germline CDR1 MDHEN, CDR2 SYDVKM. The CDR3 sequence: CAGSFSREGLAGETQYF. The CDR3 DNA reads TGTGCCGGCAGTTTTTCTCGCGAAGGACTAGCGGGTGAGACCCAGTACTTC. Drawing the rest from reference TRBV28 and TRBJ2-5, the complete variable domain is DVKVTQSSRYLVKRTGEKVFLECVQDMDHENMFWYRQDPGLGLRLIYFSYDVKMKEKGDIPEGYSVSREKKERFSLILESASTNQTSMYLCAGSFSREGLAGETQYFGPGTRLLVL.

Concerning this clonotype itself: This may be a read error, as it is one base from a much larger clone. Without the conserved terminal phenylalanine or tryptophan, this CDR3 likely stems from a read error. This chain links TRBV6-5 with TRBJ1-1; D not certain. The CDR3 covers 13 residues. The V end lost 4 bases, the J end lost 5 bases, and 11 bases lay between the germline ends. Looked up from germline, CDR1 is MNHEY and CDR2 is SVGAGI. The CDR3 is CASSLKGTTEAFL. CDR3 nucleotide sequence: TGTGCCAGCAGTTTAAAGGGTACTACTGAAGCTTTCCTT.

Concerning this clonotype: Given a much more abundant clone one base away, this may be a read error. The V call is TRBV7-2, the J call TRBJ1-1; D is undetermined. The CDR3 is 15 amino acids. The germline V gene encodes CDR1 SGHTA and CDR2 FQGNSA. The DNA for the CDR3 is TGTGCCAGCAGCTTAGTTGGGAATTTCAACACTGAAGTTTTCTTT. Amino acids: CASSLVGNFNTEVFF.

This clonotype was seen at least ten times. V gene TRBV19 combines with J gene TRBJ2-3; 13 nucleotides match TRBD2. CDR3 size: 16 residues. The trim removed 4 bases at V and 4 bases at J, leaving 5 bases unmatched. Germline lookup yields CDR1 LNHDA and CDR2 SQIVND (reference sequence). CDR3 sequence reads: CASSTPGLAGSDTQYF. The CDR3, as DNA: TGTGCCAGTAGTACCCCGGGACTAGCGGGGTCAGATACGCAGTATTTT.

There are a few counts of this clonotype. The rearrangement uses TRBV1 and TRBJ1-4; the table's D call of TRBD1 was not tested on the DNA. TRBV1 is labeled a pseudogene. This CDR3 has 16 residues. In DNA form, the CDR3 reads TGCACCAGCAGCCAAGATAGGGGGGAGACAGAGGAAAAACTGTTTTTT. It codes for CTSSQDRGETEEKLFF.

On this clonotype itself: A clone one base away is much larger, so this may be a read error. The rearrangement uses TRBV5-6 and TRBJ2-3; D not resolved. The CDR3 extends over 12 amino acids. Per the germline V gene, CDR1 is SGHDT and CDR2 is YYEEEE. The CDR3 nucleotides read TGTGCCAGCAGCTTGAGGGCAGATACGCAGTGTTTT. Its translation: CASSLRADTQCF.

In its sample, this clonotype was seen many times. This chain connects TRBV14 to TRBJ1-1; no clear D. Deletions cut 2 bases from V and 3 bases from J, with 10 bases between. Germline V lookup: CDR1 SGHDN, CDR2 FVKESK. There are 14 residues in the CDR3. CDR3 region: CASSQSGLDTEAFF. The CDR3 DNA reads TGTGCCAGCAGCCAATCCGGACTTGACACTGAAGCTTTCTTT.

About this clonotype: This may be a read error: a much more frequent sequence differs by one nucleotide. This chain uses TRBV6-5 with TRBJ2-5; 13 positions agree with TRBD2. CDR3 length equals 17 residues. Per the germline V gene, CDR1 is MNHEY and CDR2 is SVGAGI. The CDR3 loop is CASSYGTSGAMKETQCF. CDR3 sequence (DNA): TGTGCCAGCAGTTACGGGACTAGCGGGGCCATGAAGGAGACCCAGTGCTTC.

Many counts were recorded for this clonotype. V is TRBV7-9 and J is TRBJ1-1; the D is unclear. V was pared by 2 bases and J by 2 bases, with 12 bases between. Germline V gene data show CDR1 as SEHNR and CDR2 as FQNEAQ (reference sequence). The CDR3 is 15 residues long. The CDR3 loop is CASSLSSAPNTEAFF. CDR3 coding DNA: TGTGCCAGCAGCTTATCGAGCGCTCCCAACACTGAAGCTTTCTTT.

Regarding this clonotype: One base away lies a much larger clone, so this may be a sequencing read error. The chain links TRBV7-9 to TRBJ2-7; D gene unclear. The CDR3 is made up of 13 amino acids. V was clipped by 5 bases and J by 6 bases, with 14 bases between them. CDR1 is SEHNR, CDR2 FQNEAQ, per germline (reference sequence). The CDR3 bases are TGTGCCAGCAGCCCCCTCCAGTCTCCCGAGCAGTACTTC. Its translation is CASSPLQSPEQYF.

On this clonotype itself: At one boundary the junction diverges from the germline segment, which might be a read error. V gene TRBV7-9 combines with J gene TRBJ2-7, with D tentatively TRBD1 or TRBD2 (5 bases each). Germline CDR1 SEHNR, CDR2 FQNEAQ (reference sequence). The CDR3 totals 15 residues. The CDR3 DNA reads as TGTGCCTGCAGCTCCGGGCAGGGCAGCGGCTACGAGCAGTACTTC. Encoded protein: CACSSGQGSGYEQYF.

This clonotype was observed many times. The chain combines TRBV9 with TRBJ1-2; D is undetermined. The germline V gene encodes CDR1 SGDLS and CDR2 YYNGEE. This CDR3 has 15 residues. Between the trimmed V and J ends, which lost 0 bases and 4 bases, there was a span of 13 bases. The CDR3 sequence: CASSVGSSAVYGYTF. CDR3 nucleotide sequence: TGTGCCAGCAGCGTAGGAAGTTCGGCAGTCTATGGCTACACCTTC.

The rearrangement uses TRBV20-1 and TRBJ2-7; D is unresolved. Trimming left V 5 bases short and J 0 bases short, with 17 bases between. The CDR3 covers 15 residues. Germline V lookup: CDR1 DFQATT, CDR2 SNEGSKA (reference sequence). The CDR3 region has the DNA TGCAGTGCTGGACCCCGGGTCACGAGCTCCTACGAGCAGTACTTC. Its translation: CSAGPRVTSSYEQYF.

This clonotype was counted a few times. J is TRBJ2-7 and V is TRBV7-9; D is unclear. Germline CDR1 reads SEHNR; CDR2 reads FQNEAQ (reference sequence). The V and J ends lost 5 bases and 1 base respectively, with 12 bases between them. CDR3 size: 14 residues. CDR3 DNA: TGTGCCAGCAGCGAATCCGCCCGATCCTACGAGCAGTACTTC. It specifies CASSESARSYEQYF.

At least ten counts were recorded for this clonotype. The rearrangement joins TRBV7-8 to TRBJ1-1; TRBD1 agrees at 8 bases. The junction had 4 bases not matched to a gene; V was cut back by 6 bases and J by 4 bases. Germline V CDR1 and CDR2: SGHVS, FQNEAQ. The CDR3 contains 13 residues. CDR3 protein: CASRTGTGTEAFF. The CDR3 DNA reads as TGTGCCAGCAGGACCGGGACAGGCACTGAAGCTTTCTTT. Using reference TRBV7-8 and TRBJ1-1 for the parts outside the CDR3, the full variable domain is GAGVSQSPRYKVAKRGQDVALRCDPISGHVSLFWYQQALGQGPEFLTYFQNEAQLDKSGLPSDRFFAERPEGSVSTLKIQRTQQEDSAVYLCASRTGTGTEAFFGQGTRLTVV.

This clonotype was recorded at least ten times. V is TRBV7-9 and J is TRBJ1-4; D not resolved. Trimming removed 1 base at V and 2 bases at J, with 14 bases between. CDR3 length: 17 residues. Germline assignment: CDR1 SEHNR and CDR2 FQNEAQ (reference sequence). This CDR3 reads CASSLDPMGLTNEKLFF. The CDR3 nucleotides read TGTGCCAGCAGCTTAGACCCGATGGGGTTGACTAATGAAAAACTGTTTTTT.

This clonotype was recorded at least ten times. The V call is TRBV28, the J call TRBJ1-2; D is undetermined. This CDR3 has 14 amino acids. Trimming left V 5 bases short and J 0 bases short, with 10 bases between. The germline CDR1 and CDR2 sequences are MDHEN and SYDVKM. The CDR3, as DNA: TGTGCCAGCAGTCCCCCGTCCGCTAACTATGGCTACACCTTC. Translation gives CASSPPSANYGYTF.

This clonotype has ten or more counts. In nucleotides, the CDR3 is TGTGCCAGCAGGCCCTCAGTGAACACTGAAGCTTTCTTT. It is translated as CASRPSVNTEAFF. This chain joins TRBV28 and TRBJ1-1, with unresolved D. V lost 6 bases, J lost 0 bases, and 8 bases lay in between. Germline CDR1 is MDHEN and CDR2 is SYDVKM. The CDR3 length is 13 residues.

Notes on this clonotype: A much bigger clone sits one base away, suggesting this may be a read error. The J gene is TRBJ2-7, the V gene TRBV7-3, with D possibly TRBD1 on 8 matching bases. The V and J ends lost 5 bases and 6 bases respectively, with 17 bases between them. The CDR3 is 14 residues long. Germline CDR1 SGHTA, CDR2 FQGTGA. CDR3 loop: CASSPTGGGGEQYF. The CDR3 nucleotides read TGTGCCAGCAGCCCAACAGGGGGAGGGGGCGAGCAGTACTTC.

This clonotype was detected ten times or more. CDR3 DNA sequence: TGTGCCAGCAGTTTGCTCCGACAGGAAACACTTAATCAGCCCCAGCATTTT. Translated, it gives CASSLLRQETLNQPQHF. V gene TRBV28 combines with J gene TRBJ1-5; a weak D match, TRBD1 (6 bases). The germline V gene encodes CDR1 MDHEN and CDR2 SYDVKM. The V end lost 3 bases, the J end lost 4 bases, and 19 bases lay between the germline ends. This CDR3 contains 17 residues.

This clonotype was counted ten times or more. This chain connects TRBV7-2 to TRBJ1-1; TRBD1 might be the D (5 bases). Germline assignment: CDR1 SGHTA and CDR2 FQGNSA. Deletions cut 2 bases from V and 6 bases from J, with 10 bases between. The CDR3 totals 13 residues. The CDR3 spells CASSLSQGSEAFF. The CDR3 coding sequence is TGTGCCAGCAGCTTAAGTCAGGGTTCTGAAGCTTTCTTT. Variable domain in full (rest from reference TRBV7-2 and TRBJ1-1): GAGVSQSPSNKVTEKGKDVELRCDPISGHTALYWYRQSLGQGLEFLIYFQGNSAPDKSGLPSDRFSAERTGGSVSTLTIQRTQQEDSAVYLCASSLSQGSEAFFGQGTRLTVV.

This clonotype was detected only a few times. The chain is built from TRBV27 and TRBJ1-1; no definite D call. Germline V gene lookup returns CDR1 MNHEY and CDR2 SMNVEV (reference sequence). V was cut by 5 bases and J by 5 bases, with 9 bases left in between. This CDR3 has 12 residues. CDR3 nucleotides: TGTGCCAGCAGTGGCCTACGAACTGAAGCTTTCTTT. The encoded protein is CASSGLRTEAFF.